This T cell receptor (beta chain) derives from a study of blood T cell repertoires in COVID-19. Study background: Sites across the United States, Italy and Spain contributed samples from acute and convalescent COVID-19. The cDNA or gDNA used as material had been derived from T cells, B-cell-depleted T cells, or PBMCs.

Per the original methods: Scientists estimated how many nucleated cells there were by amplifying reference gene primers. Profiling relied on immunoSEQ multiplex PCR, and the TCRdb table lists in-frame clones only, not all of them. V, J and clone size derive from that table, while D and trimming were established from the DNA sequence. The sample records about 350,000 clones, more than 75% being singletons. The V gene's germline CDR1 is LGHNA and CDR2 YSLEER. V shed 0 bases and J 4 bases; nucleotides not matched to a gene: 3. The CDR3 length is 18 residues. The TCR was taken from a woman aged 18-35 years who had recovered from COVID-19. The chain couples TRBV4-3 to TRBJ2-6; TRBD2 agrees at 13 bases. Specimen: peripheral blood. CDR3 sequence reads: CASSQEGLAGSGANVLTF. CDR3 coding DNA: TGCGCCAGCAGCCAAGAGGGACTAGCGGGATCCGGGGCCAACGTCCTGACTTTC.